The 26 T cell receptor beta chains below were found in one sample sequenced in a study of T cells in Graves' hyperthyroidism and ophthalmopathy. Amplification yielded TCR beta CDR3 regions, with RNA transcripts as the source. During a first-round RT-PCR of the TCR CDR3, the HTBI primer set was used. MiXCR, run by TCRdb on the multiplex PCR reads, gives a single entry per CDR3 protein. This sample has some 250,000 distinct CDR3 sequences; more than 14% occur once, and the top ten carry approximately 12%. Sequencing used blood. These TCRs come from a woman in her 40s with Graves' hyperthyroidism that later progressed to Graves' ophthalmopathy.

The chain recombines TRBV15 with TRBJ1-3; no definite D call. Between the trimmed V and J ends, which lost 0 bases and 0 bases, there was a span of 9 bases. CDR3 length: 16 residues. CDR1 and CDR2 from the germline V gene are LNHNV and YYDKDF (reference sequence). Here the CDR3 reads CATSRDGVFSGNTIYF. CDR3 bases: TGTGCCACCAGCAGAGATGGGGTTTTCTCTGGAAACACCATATATTTT.

This clonotype was recorded many times. The J gene is TRBJ1-5, the V gene TRBV7-9, with 10 positions matching TRBD1. Unmatched junction bases numbered 9, after V lost 4 bases and J lost 6 bases. The CDR3 spans 16 residues. CDR1 and CDR2 (germline): SEHNR, FQNEAQ (reference sequence). The CDR3 reads CASSSFGQGDSQPQHF. CDR3 coding DNA: TGTGCCAGCAGCTCATTCGGACAGGGGGATTCTCAGCCCCAGCATTTT. Full variable domain (missing parts from reference TRBV7-9 and TRBJ1-5): DTGVSQNPRHKITKRGQNVTFRCDPISEHNRLYWYRQTLGQGPEFLTYFQNEAQLEKSRLLSDRFSAERPKGSFSTLEIQRTEQGDSAMYLCASSSFGQGDSQPQHFGDGTRLSIL.

This clonotype has ten or more counts. V is TRBV10-3 and J is TRBJ2-1; D is possibly TRBD2 (5 bases). Trimming took off 8 bases at V and 9 bases at J, with 11 bases between the two ends. This CDR3 is built from 11 residues. Per germline, CDR1 ENHRY and CDR2 SYGVKD. CDR3 residues: CAIGREGEQFF. The DNA of the CDR3 is TGTGCCATCGGCAGAGAGGGTGAGCAGTTCTTC.

This clonotype has a count of ten or more. DNA for the CDR3: TGTGCCTGGAGCGGGTGGGCTAGCACAGATACGCAGTATTTT. Residues: CAWSGWASTDTQYF. The chain couples TRBV30 to TRBJ2-3; D is uncertain. V lost 3 bases to trimming and J lost 0 bases, with 10 bases between them. From germline, CDR1 is GTSNPN and CDR2 SVGIG (reference sequence). The CDR3 loop spans 14 amino acids.

At least ten counts were recorded for this clonotype. This chain joins TRBV7-8 and TRBJ1-1; possibly TRBD1 for D (5 bases). This CDR3 is 16 amino acids long. V dropped 4 bases and J dropped 1 base, with 16 bases sitting between them. Germline-derived CDR1 and CDR2 are SGHVS and FQNEAQ. CDR3 nucleotide sequence: TGTGCCAGCAGCTGGGGGTTGGGCAGGTCGAACACTGAAGCTTTCTTT. This translates into CASSWGLGRSNTEAFF. The variable domain in full, with the rest retrieved from reference TRBV7-8 and TRBJ1-1, is GAGVSQSPRYKVAKRGQDVALRCDPISGHVSLFWYQQALGQGPEFLTYFQNEAQLDKSGLPSDRFFAERPEGSVSTLKIQRTQQEDSAVYLCASSWGLGRSNTEAFFGQGTRLTVV.

This chain links TRBV6-5 with TRBJ2-1, with D possibly matching TRBD2 (6 bases). Germline CDR1 and CDR2: MNHEY and SVGAGI. The CDR3 runs 13 residues. Trimming pared 6 bases from V and 5 bases from J, leaving 11 bases between. The CDR3, as DNA: TGTGCCAGCAGGTCCGGGAGTAACAATGAGCAGTTCTTC. Its protein is CASRSGSNNEQFF.

The rearrangement links TRBV4-1 to TRBJ2-1; 15 positions match TRBD2. V lost 1 base, J lost 1 base, and 11 bases stayed unmatched. The length of the CDR3 is 21 residues. From germline, CDR1 is MGHRA and CDR2 YSYEKL. The CDR3 region has the DNA TGCGCCAGCAGCCAAGGCAAGTTTGGACTAGCGGGAGGGATTTCCTACAATGAGCAGTTCTTC. Amino acids: CASSQGKFGLAGGISYNEQFF.

Many counts were recorded for this clonotype. V gene TRBV24-1 combines with J gene TRBJ2-2; TRBD1 matches at 7 bases. V gave up 0 bases and J gave up 4 bases; unmatched junction bases: 1. The CDR3 is made up of 15 amino acids. Germline-derived CDR1 and CDR2 are KGHDR and SFDVKD. CDR3 amino acids: CATSDLEGATGELFF. The CDR3 DNA is TGTGCCACCAGTGATTTGGAGGGGGCCACCGGGGAGCTGTTTTTT.

This clonotype was recorded many times. The rearrangement links TRBV5-1 to TRBJ1-1; D ambiguous. With 4 bases removed from V and 1 base from J, the gap between germline ends came to 5 bases. The CDR3 has 12 residues. Germline V gene sequence: CDR1 SGHRS, CDR2 YFSETQ. CDR3 region: CASSRANTEAFF. The CDR3 DNA is TGCGCCAGCAGCAGAGCGAACACTGAAGCTTTCTTT.

DNA of the CDR3: TGTGCCACCTCTGGGGGGGATTGGGACACCGGGGAGCTGTTTTTT. This translates into CATSGGDWDTGELFF. The chain is built from TRBV19 and TRBJ2-2; 7 bases line up with TRBD2. There are 15 residues in the CDR3. Germline V gives CDR1 LNHDA, CDR2 SQIVND (reference sequence). The trim removed 10 bases at V and 3 bases at J, leaving 11 bases unmatched.

This clonotype came up many times. V is TRBV20-1 and J is TRBJ1-2, with D hard to call. Germline CDR1 reads DFQATT; CDR2 reads SNEGSKA (reference sequence). Trimming removed 0 bases at V and 0 bases at J, with 11 bases between. This CDR3 comprises 15 residues. The CDR3 reads CSARDNTSPNYGYTF. CDR3 DNA: TGCAGTGCTAGAGATAACACCTCTCCTAACTATGGCTACACCTTC.

In its sample, this clonotype was seen many times. This chain links TRBV12-3 or TRBV12-4 with TRBJ2-7; 12 bases match TRBD2. V shed 10 bases and J 7 bases; nucleotides not matched to a gene: 11. The CDR3 consists of 14 residues. The CDR3 DNA is TGTGCCACCTCAGAACTAGCGGGAGGTGAGGAGCAGTACTTC. Translating gives CATSELAGGEEQYF.

V and J are TRBV2 and TRBJ2-4; unclear D gene. Germline V lookup: CDR1 SNHLY, CDR2 FYNNEI. This CDR3 is 11 amino acids long. Trimming took 4 bases from V and 8 from J, leaving 6 bases between them. CDR3 region: CASSGGYIQYF. CDR3 coding DNA: TGTGCCAGCAGTGGGGGTTACATTCAGTACTTC. Filled out from reference TRBV2 and TRBJ2-4, the complete variable domain reads EPEVTQTPSHQVTQMGQEVILRCVPISNHLYFYWYRQILGQKVEFLVSFYNNEISEKSEIFDDQFSVERPDGSNFTLKIRSTKLEDSAMYFCASSGGYIQYFGAGTRLSVL.

The CDR3 region is CASSQEGPRTGELFF. Here the CDR3 DNA reads TGTGCCAGCAGCCAAGAGGGGCCTCGAACCGGGGAGCTGTTTTTT. J is TRBJ2-2 and V is TRBV3-1; D may be TRBD1 (5 bases). The CDR3 is made up of 15 amino acids. Per the germline V gene, CDR1 is LGHDT and CDR2 is YNNKEL (reference sequence). Trimming cost V 0 bases and J 5 bases, with 10 bases left between them.

Many counts were recorded for this clonotype. This may be a read error: a much more frequent sequence differs by one nucleotide. This sequence joins TRBV2 and TRBJ2-2; tentatively, D is TRBD2 (6 bases). The CDR3 spans 13 residues. The germline CDR1 and CDR2 sequences are SNHLY and FYNNEI. CDR3 in DNA: TGTGCCAGCAGAACCGCCGGGACCGGGGGGCTGTTTTTT. Amino acid sequence: CASRTAGTGGLFF. Together with reference TRBV2 and TRBJ2-2, the CDR3 gives the full variable domain: EPEVTQTPSHQVTQMGQEVILRCVPISNHLYFYWYRQILGQKVEFLVSFYNNEISEKSEIFDDQFSVERPDGSNFTLKIRSTKLEDSAMYFCASRTAGTGGLFFGEGSRLTVL.

This clonotype was detected ten times or more. The chain combines TRBV6-1 with TRBJ2-5; 10 bases match TRBD2. This CDR3 contains 15 residues. Germline values: CDR1 MNHNS, CDR2 SASEGT. J lost 5 bases, V lost 0 bases, and 3 bases had no gene match. The CDR3 protein is CASSEAPSGSETQYF. As DNA, the CDR3 is TGTGCCAGCAGTGAAGCTCCTAGCGGGAGTGAGACCCAGTACTTC.

This clonotype was counted many times. This chain connects TRBV28 to TRBJ2-7, with D uncertain. From germline, CDR1 is MDHEN and CDR2 SYDVKM. CDR3 length equals 11 residues. V was shortened by 1 base and J by 5 bases, with 3 bases between the two germline ends. CDR3 region: CASSLYHEQYF. CDR3 nucleotide sequence: TGTGCCAGCAGTTTATACCACGAGCAGTACTTC.

The sample holds many counts of this clonotype. CDR3 in amino acids: CASSQIVLAGEQFF. DNA of the CDR3: TGCGCCAGCAGCCAAATAGTGCTAGCGGGTGAGCAGTTCTTC. V usage is TRBV4-1 and J usage is TRBJ2-1; 8 nucleotides align to TRBD2. The CDR3 length is 14 residues. Germline V CDR1 and CDR2: MGHRA, YSYEKL. V gave up 2 bases and J gave up 9 bases; unmatched junction bases: 6.

This clonotype was seen at least ten times. The rearrangement links TRBV6-1 to TRBJ2-7; 10 bases are shared with TRBD1. Germline lookup yields CDR1 MNHNS and CDR2 SASEGT. J lost 3 bases, V lost 7 bases, and 9 bases had no gene match. This CDR3 has 15 amino acids. The CDR3, as DNA: TGTGCCAGCACCCGGACCGGGACAGGGGACTACGAGCAGTACTTC. Its protein product is CASTRTGTGDYEQYF.

This clonotype was seen many times. The chain carries TRBV28 and TRBJ2-3; tentative D call: TRBD2 (5 bases). Germline assignment: CDR1 MDHEN and CDR2 SYDVKM. The CDR3 runs 14 residues. V gave up 5 bases and J gave up 0 bases, with 9 bases separating them. CDR3 loop: CASSTRPSTDTQYF. The CDR3 DNA reads as TGTGCCAGCAGTACTAGGCCAAGCACAGATACGCAGTATTTT.

The sample holds many counts of this clonotype. The V and J genes are TRBV27 and TRBJ1-2; 9 positions agree with TRBD1. The V gene's germline CDR1 is MNHEY and CDR2 SMNVEV (reference sequence). V lost 5 bases to trimming and J lost 0 bases; unmatched junction nucleotides: 13. CDR3 length equals 18 residues. CDR3 nucleotide sequence: TGTGCCAGCAGTCCCTATCCCGGGACAGGGTTAGCTAACTATGGCTACACCTTC. Amino acids: CASSPYPGTGLANYGYTF.

This clonotype was seen many times. The chain employs TRBV7-6 and TRBJ2-3; the D call may be TRBD1 or TRBD2 (6 bases each). V gave up 1 base and J gave up 6 bases, with 14 bases separating them. This CDR3 region has 15 residues. Germline values: CDR1 SGHVS, CDR2 FNYEAQ. The CDR3, as DNA: TGTGCCAGCAGCTTAGGAGGAGGGGGGTACGATACGCAGTATTTT. It yields the protein CASSLGGGGYDTQYF.

This clonotype was recorded at least ten times. The chain recombines TRBV20-1 with TRBJ2-5; 12 positions match TRBD2. V dropped 3 bases and J dropped 1; count of bases not matched to a gene: 9. Germline V gene data show CDR1 as DFQATT and CDR2 as SNEGSKA (reference sequence). The length of the CDR3 is 17 residues. The CDR3 protein is CSASPRLAGALQETQYF. Here the CDR3 DNA reads TGCAGTGCTAGCCCAAGACTAGCGGGAGCCCTCCAAGAGACCCAGTACTTC.

This clonotype was observed many times. J is TRBJ2-1 and V is TRBV3-1; D is ambiguous. Germline V gene sequence: CDR1 LGHDT, CDR2 YNNKEL (reference sequence). With 0 bases removed from V and 0 bases from J, the gap between germline ends came to 6 bases. CDR3 length equals 15 residues. The CDR3 DNA reads TGTGCCAGCAGCCAAGAGTCTAGCTCCTACAATGAGCAGTTCTTC. This sequence encodes CASSQESSSYNEQFF.

The chain combines TRBV25-1 with TRBJ2-5, with D possibly being TRBD1 or TRBD2 (5 bases each). Germline values: CDR1 MGHDK, CDR2 SYGVNS. The CDR3 extends over 11 amino acids. V shed 11 bases and J shed 5 bases, with 12 bases lying between them. The CDR3 coding sequence is TGTGCCGCCGGGTGGGGGGAGACCCAGTACTTC. It translates to CAAGWGETQYF.

In its sample, this clonotype was seen a few times. The rearrangement joins TRBV6-1 to TRBJ1-6, with D unclear. This CDR3 contains 14 residues. Germline CDR1 reads MNHNS; CDR2 reads SASEGT. Trimming took off 8 bases at V and 12 bases at J, with 20 bases between the two ends. The CDR3 bases are TGTGCCAGCGCAGCCCTCCTCGTTTCTATACCCCTCCACTTT. This translates into CASAALLVSIPLHF.